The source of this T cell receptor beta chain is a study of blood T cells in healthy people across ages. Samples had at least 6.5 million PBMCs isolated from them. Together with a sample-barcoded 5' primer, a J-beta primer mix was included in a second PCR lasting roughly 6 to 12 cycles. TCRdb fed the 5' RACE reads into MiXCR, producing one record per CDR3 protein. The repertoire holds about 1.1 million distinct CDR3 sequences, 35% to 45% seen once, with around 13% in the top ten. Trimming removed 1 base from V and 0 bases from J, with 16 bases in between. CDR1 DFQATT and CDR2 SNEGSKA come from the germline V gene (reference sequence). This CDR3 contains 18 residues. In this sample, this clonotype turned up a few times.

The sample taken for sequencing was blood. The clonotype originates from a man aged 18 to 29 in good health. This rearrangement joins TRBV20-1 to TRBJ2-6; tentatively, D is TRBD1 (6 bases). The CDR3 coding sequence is TGCAGTGCTAGAGGGATGGACAGAAAGAGCTCTGGGGCCAACGTCCTGACTTTC. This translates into CSARGMDRKSSGANVLTF.